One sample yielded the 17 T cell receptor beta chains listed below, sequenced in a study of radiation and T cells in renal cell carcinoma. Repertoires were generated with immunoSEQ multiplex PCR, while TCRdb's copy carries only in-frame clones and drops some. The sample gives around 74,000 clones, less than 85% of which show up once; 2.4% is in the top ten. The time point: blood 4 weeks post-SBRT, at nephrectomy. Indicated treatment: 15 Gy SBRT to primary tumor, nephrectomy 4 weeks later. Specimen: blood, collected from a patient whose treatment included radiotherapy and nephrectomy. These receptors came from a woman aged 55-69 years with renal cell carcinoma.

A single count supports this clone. CDR3 bases: TGTGCCAGCAGCCTCTCTGGCACAGGGGGAACTGAAGCTTTCTTT. Protein sequence: CASSLSGTGGTEAFF. The chain couples TRBV5-8 to TRBJ1-1, with 8 bases lining up with TRBD1. The germline V gene has CDR1 SGHTS and CDR2 YDEGEE. CDR3 length equals 15 residues. The trim removed 4 bases at V and 5 bases at J, leaving 10 bases unmatched.

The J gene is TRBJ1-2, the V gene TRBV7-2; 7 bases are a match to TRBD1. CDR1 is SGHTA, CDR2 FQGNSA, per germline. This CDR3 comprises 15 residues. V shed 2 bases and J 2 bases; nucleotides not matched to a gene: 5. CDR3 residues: CASSLTGASNYGYTF. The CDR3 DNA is TGTGCCAGCAGCTTAACAGGGGCCTCAAACTATGGCTACACCTTC. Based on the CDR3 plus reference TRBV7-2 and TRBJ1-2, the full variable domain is GAGVSQSPSNKVTEKGKDVELRCDPISGHTALYWYRQSLGQGLEFLIYFQGNSAPDKSGLPSDRFSAERTGGSVSTLTIQRTQQEDSAVYLCASSLTGASNYGYTFGSGTRLTVV.

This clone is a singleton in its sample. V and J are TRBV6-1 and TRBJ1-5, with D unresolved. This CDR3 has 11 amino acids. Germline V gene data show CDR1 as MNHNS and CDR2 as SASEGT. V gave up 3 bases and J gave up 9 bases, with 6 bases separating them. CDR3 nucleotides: TGTGCCAGCAGTGACCCGAGGCCCCAGCATTTT. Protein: CASSDPRPQHF.

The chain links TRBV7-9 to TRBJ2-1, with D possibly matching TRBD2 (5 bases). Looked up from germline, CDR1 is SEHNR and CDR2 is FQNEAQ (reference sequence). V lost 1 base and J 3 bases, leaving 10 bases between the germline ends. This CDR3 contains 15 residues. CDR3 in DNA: TGTGCCAGCAGCTTAGGTAGCGCCTTCTACAATGAGCAGTTCTTC. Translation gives CASSLGSAFYNEQFF.

CDR3 nucleotide sequence: TGTGCCTGGGGGACGGCGAATAGCAATCAGCCCCAGCATTTT. It translates to CAWGTANSNQPQHF. This chain connects TRBV30 to TRBJ1-5; maybe TRBD1 (5 bases). Per the germline V gene, CDR1 is GTSNPN and CDR2 is SVGIG (reference sequence). This CDR3 contains 14 residues. V was cut by 5 bases and J by 0 bases, with 11 bases left in between.

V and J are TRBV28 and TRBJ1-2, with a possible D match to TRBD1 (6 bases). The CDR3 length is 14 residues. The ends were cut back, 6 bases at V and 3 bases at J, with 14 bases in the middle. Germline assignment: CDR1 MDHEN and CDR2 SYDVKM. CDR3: CASRRTARDYGYTF. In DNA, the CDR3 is TGTGCCAGCAGACGGACAGCGAGAGACTATGGCTACACCTTC.

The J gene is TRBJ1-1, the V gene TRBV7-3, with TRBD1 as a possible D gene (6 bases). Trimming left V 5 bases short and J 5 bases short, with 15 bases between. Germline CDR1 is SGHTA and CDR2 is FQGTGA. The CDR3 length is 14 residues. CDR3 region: CASSLQGAGTEAFF. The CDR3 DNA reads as TGTGCCAGCAGCCTACAGGGCGCCGGAACTGAAGCTTTCTTT. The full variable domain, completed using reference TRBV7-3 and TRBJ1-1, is GAGVSQTPSNKVTEKGKYVELRCDPISGHTALYWYRQSLGQGPEFLIYFQGTGAADDSGLPNDRFFAVRPEGSVSTLKIQRTERGDSAVYLCASSLQGAGTEAFFGQGTRLTVV.

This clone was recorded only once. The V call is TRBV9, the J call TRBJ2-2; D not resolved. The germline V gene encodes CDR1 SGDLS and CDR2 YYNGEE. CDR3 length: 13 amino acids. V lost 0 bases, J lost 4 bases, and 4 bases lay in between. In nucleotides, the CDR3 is TGTGCCAGCAGCGTAGTAGTCACCGGGGAGCTGTTTTTT. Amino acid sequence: CASSVVVTGELFF.

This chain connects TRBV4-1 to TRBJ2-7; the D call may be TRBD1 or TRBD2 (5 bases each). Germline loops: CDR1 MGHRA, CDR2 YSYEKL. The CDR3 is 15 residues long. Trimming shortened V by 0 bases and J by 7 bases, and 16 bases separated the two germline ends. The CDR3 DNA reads TGCGCCAGCAGCCAAGATCAAGTCAGGGAGAGGGAGCAGTACTTC. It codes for CASSQDQVREREQYF.

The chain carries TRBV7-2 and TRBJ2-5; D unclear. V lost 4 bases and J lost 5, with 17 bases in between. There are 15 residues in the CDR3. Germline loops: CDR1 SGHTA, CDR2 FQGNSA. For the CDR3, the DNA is TGTGCCAGCAGCTCTACTCGGGTTTCCAGGGAGACCCAGTACTTC. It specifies CASSSTRVSRETQYF.

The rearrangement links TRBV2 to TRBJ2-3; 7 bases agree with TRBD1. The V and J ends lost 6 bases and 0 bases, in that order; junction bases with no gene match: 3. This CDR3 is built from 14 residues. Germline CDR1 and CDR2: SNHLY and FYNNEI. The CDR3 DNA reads TGTGCCAGCAGCCGGGACAGTAGCACAGATACGCAGTATTTT. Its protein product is CASSRDSSTDTQYF.

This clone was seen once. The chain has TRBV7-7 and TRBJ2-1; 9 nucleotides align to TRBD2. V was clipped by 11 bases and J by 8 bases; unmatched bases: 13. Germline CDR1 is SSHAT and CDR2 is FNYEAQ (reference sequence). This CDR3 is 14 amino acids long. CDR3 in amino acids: CAGRLAALLDEQFF. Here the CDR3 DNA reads TGTGCCGGGAGACTAGCGGCCCTCTTGGATGAGCAGTTCTTC.

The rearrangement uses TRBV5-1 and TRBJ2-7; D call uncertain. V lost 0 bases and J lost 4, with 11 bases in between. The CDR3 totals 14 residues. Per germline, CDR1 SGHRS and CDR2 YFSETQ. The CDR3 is CASSLGTLLYEQYF. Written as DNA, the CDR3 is TGCGCCAGCAGCTTGGGAACCCTCTTGTACGAGCAGTACTTC.

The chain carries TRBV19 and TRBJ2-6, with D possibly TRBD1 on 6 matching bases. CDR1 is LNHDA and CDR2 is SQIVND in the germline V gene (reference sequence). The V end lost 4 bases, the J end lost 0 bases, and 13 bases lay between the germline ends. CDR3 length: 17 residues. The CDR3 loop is CASSRAGAVSGANVLTF. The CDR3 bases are TGTGCCAGTAGTAGAGCAGGGGCTGTCTCTGGGGCCAACGTCCTGACTTTC.

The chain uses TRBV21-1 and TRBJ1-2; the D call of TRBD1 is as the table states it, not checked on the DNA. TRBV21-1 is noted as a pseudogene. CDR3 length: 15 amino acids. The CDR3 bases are TGTGCCAGCAGCAGCGGACAGGGGGCGGACTATGGCTACACCTTC. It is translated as CASSSGQGADYGYTF.

Here the CDR3 DNA reads TGTGCCAGCAGTGACAGGGTATCCGTTGGGCTTTATGGCTACACCTTC. Translating it yields CASSDRVSVGLYGYTF. The rearrangement joins TRBV6-1 to TRBJ1-2; TRBD1 might be the D (5 bases). Per germline, CDR1 MNHNS and CDR2 SASEGT. The CDR3 sequence is 16 residues long. Trimming pared 3 bases from V and 5 bases from J, leaving 19 bases between.

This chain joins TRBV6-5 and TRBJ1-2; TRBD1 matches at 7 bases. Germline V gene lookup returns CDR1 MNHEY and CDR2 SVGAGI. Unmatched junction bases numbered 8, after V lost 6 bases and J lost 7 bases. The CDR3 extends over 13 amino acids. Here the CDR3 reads CASRTTGAGGYTF. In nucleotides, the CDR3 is TGTGCCAGCAGAACAACAGGGGCGGGTGGCTACACCTTC.